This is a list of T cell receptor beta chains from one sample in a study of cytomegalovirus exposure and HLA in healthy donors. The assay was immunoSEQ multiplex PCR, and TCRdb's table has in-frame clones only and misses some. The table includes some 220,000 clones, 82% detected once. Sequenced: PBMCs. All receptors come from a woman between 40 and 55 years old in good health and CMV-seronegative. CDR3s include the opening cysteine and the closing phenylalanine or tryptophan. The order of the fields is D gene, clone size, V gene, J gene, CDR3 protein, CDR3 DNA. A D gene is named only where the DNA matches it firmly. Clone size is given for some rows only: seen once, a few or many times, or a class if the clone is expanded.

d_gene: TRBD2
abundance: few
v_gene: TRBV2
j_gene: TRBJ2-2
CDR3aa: CASSRLAGYRELFF
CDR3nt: TGTGCCAGCAGTCGACTAGCGGGGTACCGGGAGCTGTTTTTT

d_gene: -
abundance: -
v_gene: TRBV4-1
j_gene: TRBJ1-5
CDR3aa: CASSHSRGTDQPQHF
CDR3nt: TGCGCCAGCAGCCATTCTCGGGGGACGGATCAGCCCCAGCATTTT

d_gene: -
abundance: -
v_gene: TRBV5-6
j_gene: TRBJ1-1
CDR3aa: CASSSVGQMNTEAFF
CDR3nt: TGTGCCAGCAGCTCGGTGGGGCAGATGAACACTGAAGCTTTCTTT

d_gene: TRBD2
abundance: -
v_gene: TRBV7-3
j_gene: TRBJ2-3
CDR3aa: CASSLGTSGFTDTQYF
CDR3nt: TGTGCCAGCAGCTTAGGGACTAGCGGGTTCACAGATACGCAGTATTTT

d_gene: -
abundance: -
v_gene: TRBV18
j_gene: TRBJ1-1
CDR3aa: CASRTGNTEAFF
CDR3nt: TGTGCCAGTCGAACAGGGAACACTGAAGCTTTCTTT

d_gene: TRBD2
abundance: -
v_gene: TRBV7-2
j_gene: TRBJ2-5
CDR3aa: CASSPASGGLVETQYF
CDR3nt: TGTGCCAGCAGCCCCGCTAGCGGGGGCTTGGTCGAGACCCAGTACTTC

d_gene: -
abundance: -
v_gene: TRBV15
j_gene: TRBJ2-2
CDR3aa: CATSRGVNTGELFF
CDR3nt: TGTGCCACCAGCAGAGGAGTGAACACCGGGGAGCTGTTTTTT

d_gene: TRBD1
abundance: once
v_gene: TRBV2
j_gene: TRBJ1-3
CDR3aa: CASSVARDRGILGNTIYF
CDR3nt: TGTGCCAGCAGTGTAGCCCGGGACAGGGGGATACTTGGAAACACCATATATTTT

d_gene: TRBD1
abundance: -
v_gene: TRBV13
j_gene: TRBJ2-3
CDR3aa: CASSLGGQGADTQYF
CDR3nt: TGTGCCAGCAGCTTAGGGGGACAGGGTGCAGATACGCAGTATTTT

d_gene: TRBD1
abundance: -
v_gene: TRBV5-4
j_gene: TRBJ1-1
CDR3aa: CASSYQTGETEAFF
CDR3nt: TGTGCCAGCAGCTACCAGACAGGGGAAACTGAAGCTTTCTTT

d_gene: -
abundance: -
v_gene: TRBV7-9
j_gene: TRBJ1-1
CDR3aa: CASSLYARRAFF
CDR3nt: TGTGCCAGCAGCTTATATGCGCGGAGAGCTTTCTTT

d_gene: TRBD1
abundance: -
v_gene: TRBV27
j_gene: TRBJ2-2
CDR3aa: CASSRTGGWETGELFF
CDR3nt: TGTGCCAGCAGTCGGACAGGGGGCTGGGAGACCGGGGAGCTGTTTTTT

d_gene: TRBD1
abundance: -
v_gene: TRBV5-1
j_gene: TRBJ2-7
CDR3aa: CASSLGTGGYEQYF
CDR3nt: TGCGCCAGCAGCTTGGGGACAGGGGGCTACGAGCAGTACTTC

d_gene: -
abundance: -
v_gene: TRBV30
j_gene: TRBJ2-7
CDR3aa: CAWNQDNPYEQYF
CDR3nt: TGTGCCTGGAATCAGGACAACCCCTACGAGCAGTACTTC

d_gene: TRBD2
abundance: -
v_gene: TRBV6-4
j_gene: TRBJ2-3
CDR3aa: CASSDSKASGGDSKNGTDTQYF
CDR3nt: TGTGCCAGCAGTGACTCCAAGGCTAGCGGGGGGGATTCAAAGAACGGCACAGATACGCAGTATTTT

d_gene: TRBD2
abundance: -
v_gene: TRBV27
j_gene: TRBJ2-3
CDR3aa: CASRTSGDTQYF
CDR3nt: TGTGCCAGCAGGACTAGCGGGGATACGCAGTATTTT

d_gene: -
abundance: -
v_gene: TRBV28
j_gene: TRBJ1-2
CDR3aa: CASRGSSGYTF
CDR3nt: TGTGCCAGCAGGGGGTCTAGCGGCTACACCTTC

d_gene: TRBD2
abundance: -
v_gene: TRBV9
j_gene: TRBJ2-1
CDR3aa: CASSVHLAGGLSSYNEQFF
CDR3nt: TGTGCCAGCAGCGTACATCTAGCGGGGGGCTTGAGCTCCTACAATGAGCAGTTCTTC

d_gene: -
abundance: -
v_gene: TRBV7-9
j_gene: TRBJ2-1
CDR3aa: CASSLEAGNNEQFF
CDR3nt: TGTGCCAGCAGCTTAGAAGCAGGGAACAATGAGCAGTTCTTC

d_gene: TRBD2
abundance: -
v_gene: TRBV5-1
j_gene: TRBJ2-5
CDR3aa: CASSFRGGRETQYF
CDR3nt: TGCGCCAGCAGCTTTCGGGGGGGCCGAGAGACCCAGTACTTC

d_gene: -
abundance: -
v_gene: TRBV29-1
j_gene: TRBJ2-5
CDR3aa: CSVGSPTGETQYF
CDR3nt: TGCAGCGTTGGGTCTCCCACAGGAGAGACCCAGTACTTC

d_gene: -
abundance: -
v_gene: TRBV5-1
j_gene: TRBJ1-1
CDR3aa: CASSATLNTEAFF
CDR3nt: TGCGCCAGCAGCGCGACTTTGAACACTGAAGCTTTCTTT

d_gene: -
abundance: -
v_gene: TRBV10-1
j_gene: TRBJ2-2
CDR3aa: CASSEGAEPGELFF
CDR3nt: TGCGCCAGCAGTGAGGGTGCAGAACCCGGGGAGCTGTTTTTT

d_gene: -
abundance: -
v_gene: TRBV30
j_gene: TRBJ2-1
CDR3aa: CAWSVTESYNEQFF
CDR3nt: TGTGCCTGGAGTGTAACGGAGTCTTACAATGAGCAGTTCTTC

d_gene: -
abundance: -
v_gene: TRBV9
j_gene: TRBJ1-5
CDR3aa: CASSVDGGNQPQHF
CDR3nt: TGTGCCAGCAGCGTAGATGGAGGGAATCAGCCCCAGCATTTT

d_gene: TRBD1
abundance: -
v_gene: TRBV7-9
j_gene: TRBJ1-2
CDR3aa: CASSPTGVGYGYTF
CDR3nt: TGTGCCAGCAGCCCTACAGGGGTCGGCTATGGCTACACCTTC

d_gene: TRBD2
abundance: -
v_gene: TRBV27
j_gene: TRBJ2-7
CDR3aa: CASSRAGGRYEQYF
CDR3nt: TGTGCCAGCAGTCGGGCGGGGGGGCGCTACGAGCAGTACTTC

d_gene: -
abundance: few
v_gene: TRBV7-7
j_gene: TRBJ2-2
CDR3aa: CASSGTSGTGELFF
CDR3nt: TGTGCTAGCAGCGGGACATCGGGCACCGGGGAGCTGTTTTTT

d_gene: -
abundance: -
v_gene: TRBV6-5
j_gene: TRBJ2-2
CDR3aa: CASSSAVTGELFF
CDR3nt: TGTGCCAGCAGTTCCGCAGTCACCGGGGAGCTGTTTTTT

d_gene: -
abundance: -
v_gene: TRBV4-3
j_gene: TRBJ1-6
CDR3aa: CASSQEQGNSPLHF
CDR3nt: TGCGCCAGCAGCCAAGAACAGGGTAATTCACCCCTCCACTTT

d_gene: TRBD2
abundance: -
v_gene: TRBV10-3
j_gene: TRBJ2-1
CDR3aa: CASSGGANNEQFF
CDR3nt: TGTGCCAGTAGCGGGGGGGCCAACAATGAGCAGTTCTTC

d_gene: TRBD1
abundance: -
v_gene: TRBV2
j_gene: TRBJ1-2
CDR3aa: CASYIRQGNYGYTF
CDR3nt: TGTGCCAGCTATATTAGACAGGGGAACTATGGCTACACCTTC

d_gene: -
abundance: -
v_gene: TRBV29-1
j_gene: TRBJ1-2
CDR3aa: CSVVGGRDRGYTF
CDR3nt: TGCAGCGTTGTAGGGGGGAGGGATCGAGGCTACACCTTC

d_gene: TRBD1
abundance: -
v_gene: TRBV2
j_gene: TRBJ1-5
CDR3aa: CASSADRINQPQHF
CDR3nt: TGTGCCAGCAGCGCGGACAGGATCAATCAGCCCCAGCATTTT

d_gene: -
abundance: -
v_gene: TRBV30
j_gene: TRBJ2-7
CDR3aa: CAWSGVGREQYF
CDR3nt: TGTGCCTGGAGTGGGGTTGGGCGCGAGCAGTACTTC